The rows below give T cell receptor beta chains drawn from one sample of a study of control samples from healthy donors and cancer patients. TCRdb's table, derived via immunoSEQ multiplex PCR, lists solely in-frame clones and lacks some. The table lists tens of thousands of clones, more than 75% of them singletons. Material for sequencing was PBMCs. Receptors were obtained from a woman aged 45 to 65 with head and neck cancer. Both conserved end residues are part of each CDR3.

j_call: TRBJ2-5; v_call: TRBV30; cdr3_aa: CASSDRRKETQYF
j_call: TRBJ2-5; v_call: TRBV19; cdr3_aa: CASRQAGETQYF
j_call: TRBJ2-6; v_call: TRBV14; cdr3_aa: CASSQAIDRPGANVLTF
j_call: TRBJ2-3; v_call: TRBV15; cdr3_aa: CATSREDRGADTQYF
j_call: TRBJ1-5; v_call: TRBV27; cdr3_aa: CASSLGRYQPQHF
j_call: TRBJ1-4; v_call: TRBV6-5; cdr3_aa: CASSRQRTTNEKLFF
j_call: TRBJ2-7; v_call: TRBV7-2; cdr3_aa: CASSLVNRVSSGEQYF
j_call: TRBJ1-2; v_call: TRBV9; cdr3_aa: CASSVDPDRVGGYTF
j_call: TRBJ1-5; v_call: TRBV28; cdr3_aa: CASSPFGEGGQPQHF
j_call: TRBJ2-2; v_call: TRBV5-1; cdr3_aa: CASSLVDTTNTGELFF
j_call: TRBJ2-1; v_call: TRBV11-3; cdr3_aa: CASSLTTYNEQFF
j_call: TRBJ2-3; v_call: TRBV6-1; cdr3_aa: CASSERGSGGFSTDTQYF
j_call: TRBJ2-2; v_call: TRBV5-1; cdr3_aa: CASSLDGAGELFF
j_call: TRBJ1-6; v_call: TRBV5-1; cdr3_aa: CASSLPLGGDSYNSPLHF
j_call: TRBJ2-3; v_call: TRBV14; cdr3_aa: CASSQSAGKDTQYF
j_call: TRBJ1-6; v_call: TRBV9; cdr3_aa: CASSVGIDIGNSPLHF
j_call: TRBJ2-6; v_call: TRBV9; cdr3_aa: CASSVSNRGPVVLTF
j_call: TRBJ1-4; v_call: TRBV19; cdr3_aa: CASRSRGDGGKLFF